The rows below give T cell receptor beta chains drawn from one sample of a study of human T cells and chemical hapten exposure. TCRdb ran MiXCR on the RACE reads and lists one entry per CDR3 protein. The data contain approximately 370,000 distinct CDR3 sequences, around 5.5% of them seen just once; the ten biggest clones take up roughly 8.2%. Here the sequenced sample was whole blood, taken in connection with sensitization to the hapten diphenylcyclopropenone (DPC). Every receptor here comes from a woman aged 18-29 years with alopecia areata. Some clones in this sample may be carry-over from other donors' samples. Each CDR3 is given with its conserved first and last residue. The D gene is left open where the match is weak. Size is omitted from some rows. Given values are once, few, many or a class for expanded clones.

d_call clone_size j_call v_call cdr3_aa cdr3_nt
TRBD1 . TRBJ1-6 TRBV2 CASSEAQGAISPLHF TGTGCCAGCAGTGAAGCACAGGGGGCCATTTCACCCCTCCACTTT
. . TRBJ2-3 TRBV12-3/TRBV12-4 CASSLLPGRVVDTQYF TGTGCCAGCAGTTTATTGCCAGGGCGCGTAGTGGATACGCAGTATTTT
TRBD1 few TRBJ1-1 TRBV5-4 CASSLSGQERTAFF TGTGCCAGCAGCTTGTCCGGACAGGAAAGAACAGCTTTCTTT
. few TRBJ2-2 TRBV12-3/TRBV12-4 CASRLQGFVTGELFF TGTGCCAGCAGATTGCAGGGGTTTGTCACCGGGGAGCTGTTTTTT
TRBD2 . TRBJ2-1 TRBV5-1 CASSLIGLAFSSYNEQFF TGCGCCAGCAGCTTGATAGGACTAGCGTTTAGCTCCTACAATGAGCAGTTCTTC
. . TRBJ2-6 TRBV4-3 CASSQGGFGANVLTF TGCGCCAGCAGCCAAGGAGGGTTCGGGGCCAACGTCCTGACTTTC
. many TRBJ1-1 TRBV29-1 CSVAGLDRNTEAFF TGCAGCGTTGCAGGACTCGATAGGAACACTGAAGCTTTCTTT
. many TRBJ2-1 TRBV4-2 CASSQVPPGAYNEQFF TGTGCCAGCAGCCAAGTTCCCCCCGGTGCCTACAATGAGCAGTTCTTC
. few TRBJ2-5 TRBV3-1 CASSQDGGSWETQYF TGTGCCAGCAGCCAAGATGGGGGGTCATGGGAGACCCAGTACTTC
TRBD1 many TRBJ1-5 TRBV5-1 CASSLGQGASQPQHF TGCGCCAGCAGCTTGGGACAGGGGGCAAGTCAGCCCCAGCATTTT
TRBD2 few TRBJ2-5 TRBV7-2 CASSSLLAGGGGTQYF TGTGCCAGCAGCAGTCTACTAGCGGGGGGAGGAGGGACCCAGTACTTC
. few TRBJ2-1 TRBV4-3 CASSQDRRGPTQGEQFF TGCGCCAGCAGCCAAGATAGGAGGGGGCCGACCCAGGGCGAGCAGTTCTTC
. . TRBJ2-7 TRBV5-6 CASSFGPNEGEQYF TGTGCCAGCAGCTTTGGACCGAACGAAGGAGAGCAGTACTTC
. few TRBJ1-2 TRBV7-9 CASSWGRAGSNYGYTF TGTGCCAGCAGCTGGGGTAGGGCAGGGTCTAACTATGGCTACACCTTC
TRBD1 once TRBJ2-2 TRBV5-4 CASSLLGQKPTGELFF TGTGCCAGCAGCTTGTTGGGACAGAAGCCCACCGGGGAGCTGTTTTTT
TRBD1 many TRBJ1-1 TRBV5-1 CASSLATGLTEAFF TGCGCCAGCAGCTTGGCGACAGGGCTCACTGAAGCTTTCTTT
. many TRBJ1-4 TRBV5-6 CASSPRYLTDEKLFF TGTGCCAGCAGCCCTAGATACCTGACGGATGAAAAACTGTTTTTT